Each of the 15 T cell receptor beta chains below was sequenced from the same sample in a study of chemoradiotherapy in HPV16-positive cancers. The protocol was immunoSEQ multiplex PCR, while the TCRdb copy is restricted to in-frame clones and leaves out a portion. The sample contains roughly 25,000 clones, approximately 84% of which appear only once. Material: blood, obtained from a patient who underwent chemoradiotherapy. The receptors were gathered from a human donor with HPV-associated anogenital cancer.

This rearrangement joins TRBV6-5 to TRBJ1-5; tentatively, D is TRBD1 (5 bases). The V and J ends lost 2 bases and 6 bases respectively, with 11 bases between them. Looked up from germline, CDR1 is MNHEY and CDR2 is SVGAGI. This CDR3 spans 14 amino acids. The CDR3 bases are TGTGCCAGCAGTTACGCGGGACGGAGTCAGCCCCAGCATTTT. It is translated as CASSYAGRSQPQHF.

This clone was seen a few times. J is TRBJ1-2 and V is TRBV5-1; possible D gene TRBD1, 6 bases. CDR1 SGHRS and CDR2 YFSETQ come from the germline V gene. The CDR3 runs to 16 residues. The V end was cut by 0 bases, the J end by 8 bases, with 20 bases between. CDR3 nucleotide sequence: TGCGCCAGCAGCTTGGATACCTCCGGGGGGCTAAAGGGCTACACCTTC. Translation gives CASSLDTSGGLKGYTF.

The chain has TRBV7-8 and TRBJ1-1; D unclear. CDR1 SGHVS and CDR2 FQNEAQ come from the germline V gene. The CDR3 has 14 amino acids. Trimming left V 3 bases short and J 1 base short, with 9 bases between. The CDR3 region is CASSLGGRNTEAFF. The CDR3 DNA reads as TGTGCCAGCAGCTTGGGCGGACGGAACACTGAAGCTTTCTTT. The full variable domain, completed using reference TRBV7-8 and TRBJ1-1, is GAGVSQSPRYKVAKRGQDVALRCDPISGHVSLFWYQQALGQGPEFLTYFQNEAQLDKSGLPSDRFFAERPEGSVSTLKIQRTQQEDSAVYLCASSLGGRNTEAFFGQGTRLTVV.

The chain joins TRBV5-1 to TRBJ1-2; 11 positions agree with TRBD1. The germline V gene has CDR1 SGHRS and CDR2 YFSETQ. The ends lost 3 bases at V and 8 bases at J; junction bases unmatched: 12. The CDR3 consists of 16 residues. Here the CDR3 reads CASSSGQGAGLRGYTF. The CDR3 DNA follows: TGCGCCAGCAGCTCCGGACAGGGGGCTGGTTTGAGGGGCTACACCTTC.

The V gene is TRBV18, the J gene TRBJ1-1; D is undetermined. The CDR3 extends over 12 amino acids. Trimming shortened V by 2 bases and J by 1 base, and 2 bases separated the two germline ends. The V gene's germline CDR1 is KGHSH and CDR2 LQKENI. The DNA of the CDR3 is TGTGCCAGCTCACCAGGGAACACTGAAGCTTTCTTT. The encoded protein is CASSPGNTEAFF.

This clone showed up just a few times. The chain has TRBV28 and TRBJ2-7; D remains ambiguous. CDR3 size: 14 residues. The ends were cut back, 5 bases at V and 3 bases at J, with 14 bases in the middle. Germline CDR1 MDHEN, CDR2 SYDVKM. The CDR3 DNA sequence: TGTGCCAGCAGTCCCCTCAGGAGACTCTACGAGCAGTACTTC. Amino acids: CASSPLRRLYEQYF.

The chain links TRBV10-2 to TRBJ1-2; 8 nucleotides match TRBD1. J lost 5 bases, V lost 9 bases, and 8 bases had no gene match. Germline assignment: CDR1 WSHSY and CDR2 SAAADI. This CDR3 has 13 residues. CDR3 DNA sequence: TGCGCCAGTGGACAGGGCGAGGAGTATGGCTACACCTTC. It codes for CASGQGEEYGYTF.

The chain has TRBV10-3 and TRBJ2-2; perhaps TRBD1 as D (5 bases). This CDR3 is built from 14 residues. Germline values: CDR1 ENHRY, CDR2 SYGVKD. Between the trimmed V and J ends, which lost 0 bases and 9 bases, there was a span of 11 bases. CDR3 amino acids: CAISESTVLRELFF. In nucleotides, the CDR3 is TGTGCCATCAGTGAGTCGACAGTCCTAAGGGAGCTGTTTTTT.

This clone has just one count. The J gene is TRBJ2-7, the V gene TRBV6-5, with D uncertain. Germline values: CDR1 MNHEY, CDR2 SVGAGI. The CDR3 is 15 residues long. V gave up 0 bases and J gave up 7 bases, with 16 bases separating them. For the CDR3, the DNA is TGTGCCAGCAGTTACTCGATACCCAATACGAGGGAGCAGTACTTC. It is translated as CASSYSIPNTREQYF.

The chain couples TRBV7-2 to TRBJ1-3, with D perhaps TRBD1 (5 bases). The germline V gene encodes CDR1 SGHTA and CDR2 FQGNSA. This CDR3 comprises 16 residues. V was clipped by 1 base and J by 3 bases, with 13 bases between them. The DNA for the CDR3 is TGTGCCAGCAGCTTAGAGGGGTACAATATTGGAAACACCATATATTTT. It encodes CASSLEGYNIGNTIYF.

This clone was recorded a few times. V usage is TRBV9 and J usage is TRBJ1-2; possible D gene TRBD1, 5 bases. Germline CDR1 SGDLS, CDR2 YYNGEE. The V end was cut by 0 bases, the J end by 8 bases, with 11 bases between. The length of the CDR3 is 13 residues. CDR3 coding DNA: TGTGCCAGCAGCGTAGCAGGGTGGTGGGGCTACACCTTC. As protein: CASSVAGWWGYTF. The variable domain in full, completed from reference TRBV9 and TRBJ1-2, reads DSGVTQTPKHLITATGQRVTLRCSPRSGDLSVYWYQQSLDQGLQFLIQYYNGEERAKGNILERFSAQQFPDLHSELNLSSLELGDSALYFCASSVAGWWGYTFGSGTRLTVV.

V is TRBV7-2 and J is TRBJ2-7; 11 bases map to TRBD2. CDR3 length: 15 residues. In germline, CDR1 is SGHTA, CDR2 FQGNSA. Trimming cost V 5 bases and J 3 bases; bases outside gene matches: 6. The CDR3 loop is CASSPRSGGGYEQYF. The DNA of the CDR3 is TGTGCCAGCAGCCCCCGTAGCGGGGGGGGCTACGAGCAGTACTTC.

This sequence joins TRBV27 and TRBJ2-3, with D possibly TRBD2 on 6 matching bases. Per germline, CDR1 MNHEY and CDR2 SMNVEV (reference sequence). V was clipped by 6 bases and J by 4 bases, with 23 bases between them. The CDR3 extends over 17 amino acids. The CDR3 region is CASSPGQGRRGADTQYF. The CDR3 nucleotides read TGTGCCAGCAGCCCAGGGCAGGGACGGCGGGGAGCAGATACGCAGTATTTT.

The chain couples TRBV6-5 to TRBJ2-2; D is possibly TRBD1 (5 bases). This CDR3 spans 14 amino acids. The germline CDR1 and CDR2 sequences are MNHEY and SVGAGI. The V and J ends lost 2 bases and 8 bases respectively, with 12 bases between them. The CDR3: CASSYRRAQGELFF. DNA of the CDR3: TGTGCCAGCAGTTACCGCAGGGCCCAAGGGGAGCTGTTTTTT.

V usage is TRBV29-1 and J usage is TRBJ1-1; D is possibly TRBD1 (6 bases). The CDR3 loop spans 12 amino acids. Germline V lookup: CDR1 SQVTM, CDR2 ANQGSEA. The V end was cut by 4 bases, the J end by 2 bases, with 8 bases between. CDR3 protein: CSVGQVNTEAFF. CDR3 in DNA: TGCAGCGTTGGACAGGTTAACACTGAAGCTTTCTTT.